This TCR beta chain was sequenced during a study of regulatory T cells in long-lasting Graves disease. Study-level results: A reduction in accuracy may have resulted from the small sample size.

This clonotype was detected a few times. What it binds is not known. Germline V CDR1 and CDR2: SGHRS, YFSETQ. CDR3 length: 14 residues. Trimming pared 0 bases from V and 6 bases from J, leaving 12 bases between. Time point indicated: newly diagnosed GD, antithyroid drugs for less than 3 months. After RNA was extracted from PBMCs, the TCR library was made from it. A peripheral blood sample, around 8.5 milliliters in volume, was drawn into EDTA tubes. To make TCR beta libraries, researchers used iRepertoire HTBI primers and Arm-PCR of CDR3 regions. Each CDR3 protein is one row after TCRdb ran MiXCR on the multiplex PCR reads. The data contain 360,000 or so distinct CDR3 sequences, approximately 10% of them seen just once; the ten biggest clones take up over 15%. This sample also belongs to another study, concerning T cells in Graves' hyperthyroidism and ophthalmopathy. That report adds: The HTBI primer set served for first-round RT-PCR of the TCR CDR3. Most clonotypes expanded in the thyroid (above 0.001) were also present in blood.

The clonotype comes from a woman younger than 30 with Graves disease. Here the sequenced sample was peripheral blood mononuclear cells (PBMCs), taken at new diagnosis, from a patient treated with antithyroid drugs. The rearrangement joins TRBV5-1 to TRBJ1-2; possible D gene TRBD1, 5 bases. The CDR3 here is CASSLVGFRDGYTF. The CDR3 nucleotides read TGCGCCAGCAGCTTGGTGGGGTTCAGGGATGGCTACACCTTC.